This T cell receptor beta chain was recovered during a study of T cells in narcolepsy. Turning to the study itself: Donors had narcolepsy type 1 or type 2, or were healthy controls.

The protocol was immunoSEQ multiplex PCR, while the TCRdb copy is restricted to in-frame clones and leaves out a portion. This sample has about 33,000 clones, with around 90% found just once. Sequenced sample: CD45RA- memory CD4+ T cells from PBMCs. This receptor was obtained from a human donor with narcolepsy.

CDR3 nucleotides: TGTGCCAGCAGACTGACAGGACTCAACACCGGGGAGCTGTTTTTT. It codes for CASRLTGLNTGELFF. The gene calls are TRBV6-6 and TRBJ2-2, with D maybe TRBD1 (6 bases). The CDR3 has 15 amino acids. Between the trimmed V and J ends, which lost 6 bases and 2 bases, there was a span of 13 bases. The V gene's germline CDR1 is MNHNY and CDR2 SVGAGI (reference sequence).